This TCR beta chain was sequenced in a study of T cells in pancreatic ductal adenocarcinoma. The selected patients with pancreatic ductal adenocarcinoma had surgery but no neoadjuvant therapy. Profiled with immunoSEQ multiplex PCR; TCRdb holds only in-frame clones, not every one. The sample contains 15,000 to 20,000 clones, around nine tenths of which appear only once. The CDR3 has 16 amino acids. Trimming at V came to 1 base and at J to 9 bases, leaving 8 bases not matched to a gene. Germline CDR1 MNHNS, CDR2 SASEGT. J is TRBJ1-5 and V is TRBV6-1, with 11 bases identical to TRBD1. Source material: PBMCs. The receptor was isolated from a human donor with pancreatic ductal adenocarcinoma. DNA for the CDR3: TGTGCCAGCAGTGAAGAAACTAGGACAGGGGGCCTGCCCCAGCATTTT. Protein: CASSEETRTGGLPQHF.